This T cell receptor (beta chain) is from a study of blood T cell repertoires in COVID-19. Background on the study: Samples representing acute and convalescent COVID-19 were sourced from the United States, Italy and Spain. Nucleic acid was either cDNA or gDNA, and it came from T cells, B-cell-depleted T cells, or PBMCs.

Germline loops: CDR1 LNHDA, CDR2 SQIVND (reference sequence). The junction had 2 bases not matched to a gene; V was cut back by 0 bases and J by 6 bases. CDR3 length equals 15 residues. Original handling: Amplification from reference gene primers served as the basis for estimated nucleated cell counts. The table came from immunoSEQ multiplex PCR; TCRdb's copy has only in-frame clones and leaves some out. V, J and clone size derive from that table, while D and trimming were established from the DNA sequence. The sample contains around 160,000 clones, about 86% of which appear only once. Sequenced: peripheral blood. V and J are TRBV19 and TRBJ2-2; 9 bases agree with TRBD1. The receptor was derived from a man aged 18 to 30 with acute or convalescent COVID-19. CDR3 sequence: CASSIETGGSGELFF. CDR3 nucleotides: TGTGCCAGTAGTATAGAGACAGGGGGGTCCGGGGAGCTGTTTTTT.